This T cell receptor (beta chain) was found in a study of CD8 T cells in Susac syndrome. TEMRA cells were FACS-enriched, and CD8+ and CD4+ T cells were isolated negatively. Trimming removed 0 bases from V and 4 bases from J, with 9 bases in between. This CDR3 is built from 14 residues. The germline V gene encodes CDR1 LGHNA and CDR2 YSLEER. Random hexamers served to reverse transcribe roughly 0.45 to 1 ug RNA. TCRdb passed the immunoSEQ multiplex PCR reads through MiXCR, listing each CDR3 protein once. The sample has over 150,000 distinct CDR3 sequences, roughly 95% seen once; the top ten hold about 0.12%.

The clonotype comes from a human donor with Susac syndrome. The V and J genes are TRBV4-3 and TRBJ2-5; no clear D. Sequenced material: CD4+ T cells from PBMCs. The CDR3 bases are TGCGCCAGCAGCCAAGAATTCCCAGGAGAGACCCAGTACTTC. It codes for CASSQEFPGETQYF.